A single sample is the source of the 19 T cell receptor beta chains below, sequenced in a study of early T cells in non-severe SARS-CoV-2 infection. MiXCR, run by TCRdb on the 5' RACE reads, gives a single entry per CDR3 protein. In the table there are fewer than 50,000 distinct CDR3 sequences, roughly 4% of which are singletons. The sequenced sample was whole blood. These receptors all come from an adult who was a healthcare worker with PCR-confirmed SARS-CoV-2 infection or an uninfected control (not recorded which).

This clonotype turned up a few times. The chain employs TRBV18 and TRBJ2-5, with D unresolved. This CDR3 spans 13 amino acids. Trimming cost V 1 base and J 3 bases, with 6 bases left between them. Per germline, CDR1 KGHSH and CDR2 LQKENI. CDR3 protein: CASSPRFEETQYF. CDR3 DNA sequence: TGTGCCAGCTCACCACGTTTCGAAGAGACCCAGTACTTC.

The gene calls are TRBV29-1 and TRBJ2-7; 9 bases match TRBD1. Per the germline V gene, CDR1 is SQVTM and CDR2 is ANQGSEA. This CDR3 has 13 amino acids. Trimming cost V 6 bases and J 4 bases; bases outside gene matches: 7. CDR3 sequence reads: CSVDTGTGYEQYF. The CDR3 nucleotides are TGCAGCGTAGACACCGGGACAGGGTACGAGCAGTACTTC.

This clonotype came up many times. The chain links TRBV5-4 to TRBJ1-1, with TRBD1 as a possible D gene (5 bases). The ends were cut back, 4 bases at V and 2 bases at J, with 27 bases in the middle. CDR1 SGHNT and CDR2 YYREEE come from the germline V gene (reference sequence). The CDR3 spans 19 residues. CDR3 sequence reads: CASSLMRRQGSGGNTEAFF. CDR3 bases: TGTGCCAGCAGCCTTATGCGGCGGCAGGGCAGCGGGGGTAACACTGAAGCTTTCTTT.

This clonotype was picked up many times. CDR3 protein: CASSRGQPTQETQYF. CDR3 coding DNA: TGCGCCAGCAGCCGTGGACAGCCGACACAAGAGACCCAGTACTTC. The V call is TRBV5-1, the J call TRBJ2-5, with D tentatively TRBD1 (6 bases). The V gene's germline CDR1 is SGHRS and CDR2 YFSETQ. The CDR3 is made up of 15 amino acids. Trimming pared 4 bases from V and 2 bases from J, leaving 15 bases between.

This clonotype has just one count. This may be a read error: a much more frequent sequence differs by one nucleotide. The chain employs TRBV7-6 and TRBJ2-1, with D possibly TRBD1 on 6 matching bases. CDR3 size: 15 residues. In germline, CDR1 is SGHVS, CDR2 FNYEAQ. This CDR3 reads CASSWMTGSCNEQFF. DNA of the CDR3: TGTGCCAGCAGTTGGATGACAGGTTCCTGCAATGAGCAGTTCTTC.

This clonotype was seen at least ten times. The CDR3 loop is CASSLDLGPSYEQYF. Written as DNA, the CDR3 is TGTGCCAGCAGCTTGGACCTGGGGCCCTCCTACGAGCAGTACTTC. This chain connects TRBV5-4 to TRBJ2-7; D may be TRBD1 (5 bases). V lost 0 bases, J lost 0 bases, and 10 bases lay in between. Germline V lookup: CDR1 SGHNT, CDR2 YYREEE (reference sequence). The CDR3 loop spans 15 amino acids.

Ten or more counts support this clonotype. The CDR3 spells CASSLAGGEQYF. Here the CDR3 DNA reads TGTGCCAGCAGCTTAGCGGGGGGCGAGCAGTACTTC. J is TRBJ2-7 and V is TRBV7-9; possibly TRBD2 for D (6 bases). The CDR3 spans 12 residues. The germline CDR1 and CDR2 sequences are SEHNR and FQNEAQ (reference sequence). V was trimmed by 0 bases and J by 6 bases, leaving 6 bases between them.

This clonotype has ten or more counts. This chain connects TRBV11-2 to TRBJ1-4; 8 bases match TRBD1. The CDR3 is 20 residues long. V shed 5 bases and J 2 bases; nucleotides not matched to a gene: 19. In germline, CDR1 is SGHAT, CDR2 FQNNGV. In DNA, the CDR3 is TGTGCCAGCAGCCCATTAGACAGGGGTGGGCAGCTATCGACTAATGAAAAACTGTTTTTT. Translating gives CASSPLDRGGQLSTNEKLFF.

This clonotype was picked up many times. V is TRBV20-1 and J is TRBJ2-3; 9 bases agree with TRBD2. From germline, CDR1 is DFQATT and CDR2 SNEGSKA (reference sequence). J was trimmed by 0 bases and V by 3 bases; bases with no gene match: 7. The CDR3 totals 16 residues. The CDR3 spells CSASGLARTSTDTQYF. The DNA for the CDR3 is TGCAGTGCTAGCGGACTAGCGAGAACCAGCACAGATACGCAGTATTTT.

The DNA of the CDR3 is TGTGCCAGCTCACCACGTCCGGACGGTAGGGACTATGGCTACACCTTC. Its protein is CASSPRPDGRDYGYTF. The chain uses TRBV18 and TRBJ1-2; no definite D call. V was cut by 1 base and J by 3 bases, with 15 bases left in between. The CDR3 runs to 16 residues. Germline assignment: CDR1 KGHSH and CDR2 LQKENI.

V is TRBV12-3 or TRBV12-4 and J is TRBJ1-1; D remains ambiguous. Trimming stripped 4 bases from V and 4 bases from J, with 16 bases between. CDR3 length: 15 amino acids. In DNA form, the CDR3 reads TGTGCCAGCAGTTCACCGACGGCCGTGAGCACTGAAGCTTTCTTT. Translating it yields CASSSPTAVSTEAFF.

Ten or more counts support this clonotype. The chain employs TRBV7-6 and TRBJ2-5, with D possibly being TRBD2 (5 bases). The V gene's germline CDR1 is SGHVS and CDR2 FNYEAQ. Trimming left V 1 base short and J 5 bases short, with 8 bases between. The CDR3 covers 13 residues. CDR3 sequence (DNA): TGTGCCAGCAGCTTAGGAGGGCCCGAGACCCAGTACTTC. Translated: CASSLGGPETQYF.

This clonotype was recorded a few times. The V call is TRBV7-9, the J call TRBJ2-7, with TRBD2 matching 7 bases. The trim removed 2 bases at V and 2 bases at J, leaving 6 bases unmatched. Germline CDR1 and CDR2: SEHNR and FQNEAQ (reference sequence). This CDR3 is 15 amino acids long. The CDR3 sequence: CASSLSGDRTYEQYF. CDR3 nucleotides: TGTGCCAGCAGCTTAAGCGGGGACCGAACCTACGAGCAGTACTTC.

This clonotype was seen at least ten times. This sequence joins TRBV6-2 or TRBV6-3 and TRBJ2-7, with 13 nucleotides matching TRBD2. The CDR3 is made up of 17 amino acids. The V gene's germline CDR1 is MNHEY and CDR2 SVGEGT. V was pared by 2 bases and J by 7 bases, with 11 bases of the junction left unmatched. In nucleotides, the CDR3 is TGTGCCAGCAGTTACGGACTAGCGGGAGCCCCCCTGAAGGAGCAGTACTTC. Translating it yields CASSYGLAGAPLKEQYF.

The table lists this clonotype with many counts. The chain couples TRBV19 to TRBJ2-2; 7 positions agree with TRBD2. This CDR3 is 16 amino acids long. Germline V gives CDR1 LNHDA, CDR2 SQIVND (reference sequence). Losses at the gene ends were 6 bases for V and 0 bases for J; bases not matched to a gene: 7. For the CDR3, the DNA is TGTGCCAGTAGGCCCCGGGGGGAAGCGAACACCGGGGAGCTGTTTTTT. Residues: CASRPRGEANTGELFF.

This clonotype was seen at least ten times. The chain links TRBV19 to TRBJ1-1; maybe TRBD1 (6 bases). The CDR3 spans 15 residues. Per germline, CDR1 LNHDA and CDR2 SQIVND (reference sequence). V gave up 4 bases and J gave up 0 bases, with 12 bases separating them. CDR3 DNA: TGTGCCAGTAGTAAGCGGACAGTCGTGAACACTGAAGCTTTCTTT. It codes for CASSKRTVVNTEAFF.

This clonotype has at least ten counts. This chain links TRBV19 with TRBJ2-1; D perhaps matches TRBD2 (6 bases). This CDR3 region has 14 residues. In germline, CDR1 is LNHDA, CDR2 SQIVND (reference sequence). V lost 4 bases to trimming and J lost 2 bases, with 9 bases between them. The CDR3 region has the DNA TGTGCCAGTAGTAAACGGGGGACCTACAATGAGCAGTTCTTC. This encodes CASSKRGTYNEQFF. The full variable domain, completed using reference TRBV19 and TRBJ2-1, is DGGITQSPKYLFRKEGQNVTLSCEQNLNHDAMYWYRQDPGQGLRLIYYSQIVNDFQKGDIAEGYSVSREKKESFPLTVTSAQKNPTAFYLCASSKRGTYNEQFFGPGTRLTVL.

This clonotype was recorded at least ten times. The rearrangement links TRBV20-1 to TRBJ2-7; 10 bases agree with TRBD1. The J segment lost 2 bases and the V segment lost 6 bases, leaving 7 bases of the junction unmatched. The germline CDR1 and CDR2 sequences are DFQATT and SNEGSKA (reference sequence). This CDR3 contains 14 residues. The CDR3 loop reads CSARDGTGAYEQYF. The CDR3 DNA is TGCAGTGCACGCGACGGGACAGGGGCCTACGAGCAGTACTTC.

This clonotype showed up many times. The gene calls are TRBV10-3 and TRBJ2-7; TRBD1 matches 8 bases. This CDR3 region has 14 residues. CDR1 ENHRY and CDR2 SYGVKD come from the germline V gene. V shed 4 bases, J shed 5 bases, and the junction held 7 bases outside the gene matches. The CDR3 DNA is TGTGCCATCAGTGGGACAGGGAATCGGAACGAGCAGTACTTC. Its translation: CAISGTGNRNEQYF.